One sample yielded the 10 T cell receptor beta chains listed below, sequenced in a study of tumor-infiltrating lymphocytes in primary liver carcinoma. Taking 20-30 mg of unsorted bulk tissue, the authors co-extracted RNA and DNA. TCR beta cDNA was prepared out of 450 to 500 ng total RNA by means of a constant-region primer. Employing slightly modified ARM-PCR, three nested multiplex PCR rounds were run, and these gave rise to the TCR beta libraries. The study ran its first two PCR rounds for about 11 cycles each, using TRBV1-TRBV30 forward primers and a C-beta reverse primer. TCRdb re-derived calls from the multiplex PCR reads in MiXCR, one entry per CDR3 protein. Among under 200,000 distinct CDR3 sequences, around 81% were seen once, and the ten largest hold about a sixth. Specimen: tumor tissue from primary liver carcinoma. These TCRs come from a middle-aged man with primary liver carcinoma and hepatitis B virus infection.

The V call is TRBV29-1, the J call TRBJ2-7; 9 bases line up with TRBD2. From germline, CDR1 is SQVTM and CDR2 ANQGSEA. V lost 0 bases and J lost 4; bases outside the gene matches: 7. This CDR3 contains 15 residues. Written as DNA, the CDR3 is TGCAGCGTTGAAGATGGTCTAGCGGGGTTATACGAGCAGTACTTC. Translated: CSVEDGLAGLYEQYF.

This clonotype was picked up one time. CDR3 DNA: TGTGCCAGCAGACACCGACTAGCGGGAGAGTACGGACAGTACTTC. Protein: CASRHRLAGEYGQYF. The chain is built from TRBV6-5 and TRBJ2-7; TRBD2 agrees at 12 bases. CDR3 size: 15 residues. The V segment lost 6 bases and the J segment 10 bases; nucleotides outside the gene matches: 13. CDR1 MNHEY and CDR2 SVGAGI come from the germline V gene.

This clonotype has a single count. Here the CDR3 reads CAPVDPGIGGPDTQYF. The CDR3 DNA is TGTGCCCCGGTGGACCCCGGGATAGGGGGCCCAGATACGCAGTATTTT. V is TRBV24-1 and J is TRBJ2-3; 7 positions agree with TRBD1. J lost 4 bases, V lost 12 bases, and 18 bases had no gene match. CDR3 length equals 16 residues. Looked up from germline, CDR1 is KGHDR and CDR2 is SFDVKD.

Regarding this clonotype: Germline is not matched at one junction end, which may reflect a read error. CDR3 coding DNA: TGTGCCAACAGTGAAGTGTCCTATGAGCAGTTCTTC. This translates into CANSEVSYEQFF. The chain recombines TRBV6-1 with TRBJ2-1; D is uncertain. The CDR3 has 12 residues. CDR1 and CDR2 (germline): MNHNS, SASEGT.

Comment on this clonotype: One base away lies a much larger clone, so this may be a sequencing read error. J is TRBJ2-1 and V is TRBV5-1; D could derive from TRBD1 or TRBD2 (6 bases each). From germline, CDR1 is SGHRS and CDR2 YFSETQ. This CDR3 is built from 12 residues. The CDR3 reads CASGLGGNEQFF. CDR3 coding DNA: TGCGCCAGCGGCTTAGGGGGGAATGAGCAGTTCTTC.

The chain has TRBV11-2 and TRBJ2-1, with D maybe TRBD2 (5 bases). This CDR3 is 15 amino acids long. V lost 6 bases and J lost 6, with 18 bases in between. Per germline, CDR1 SGHAT and CDR2 FQNNGV. CDR3 loop: CASSFRGPLVNEQFF. In DNA form, the CDR3 reads TGTGCCAGCAGTTTTCGCGGGCCACTCGTCAATGAGCAGTTCTTC.

On this clonotype: One base away lies a much larger clone, so this may be a sequencing read error. CDR3 protein: CASSRSISVNTIYF. The DNA for the CDR3 is TGTGCCAGCTCACGGTCCATTTCTGTAAACACCATATATTTT. The chain uses TRBV18 and TRBJ1-3; D ambiguous. This CDR3 comprises 14 residues. Germline assignment: CDR1 KGHSH and CDR2 LQKENI.

A remark on this clonotype: Germline and junction disagree at one end, which may indicate a read error. The chain has TRBV5-1 and TRBJ2-4, with TRBD1 matching over 10 bases. There are 14 residues in the CDR3. Germline values: CDR1 SGHRS, CDR2 YFSETQ. CDR3 nucleotide sequence: TGCACCAGCAGCCTGGGGGACAGGGGTAATTCCGAGTATTTC. Amino acids: CTSSLGDRGNSEYF.

Points on this clonotype: A junction boundary mismatches the germline segment, possibly from a read error. The chain couples TRBV11-2 to TRBJ2-7, with D perhaps TRBD2 (5 bases). Germline V CDR1 and CDR2: SGHAT, FQNNGV. The CDR3 length is 14 residues. The CDR3 here is CASSYQTEAYEQHF. Here the CDR3 DNA reads TGTGCTAGCAGCTACCAGACGGAGGCCTACGAACAGCACTTC.

This chain links TRBV10-3 with TRBJ2-7, with D maybe TRBD2 (5 bases). CDR1 and CDR2 (germline): ENHRY, SYGVKD. V lost 9 bases to trimming and J lost 8 bases, with 20 bases between them. This CDR3 is 13 amino acids long. The CDR3 bases are TGTGCCATTAGTTGGCCGGGGAAGCACCAGCAGTACTTC. Residues: CAISWPGKHQQYF.